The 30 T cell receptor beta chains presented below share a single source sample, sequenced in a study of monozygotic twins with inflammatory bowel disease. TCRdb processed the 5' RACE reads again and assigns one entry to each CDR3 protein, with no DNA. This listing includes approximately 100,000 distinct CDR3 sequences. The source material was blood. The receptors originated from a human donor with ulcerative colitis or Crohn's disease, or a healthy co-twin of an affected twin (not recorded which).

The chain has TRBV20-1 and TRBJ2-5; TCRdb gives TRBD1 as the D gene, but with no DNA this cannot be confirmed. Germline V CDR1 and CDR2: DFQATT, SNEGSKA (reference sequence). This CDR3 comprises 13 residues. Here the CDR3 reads CSASDRVGETQYF.

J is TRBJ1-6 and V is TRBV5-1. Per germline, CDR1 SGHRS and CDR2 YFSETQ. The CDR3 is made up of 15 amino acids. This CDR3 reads CASKGMGGYNSPLHF.

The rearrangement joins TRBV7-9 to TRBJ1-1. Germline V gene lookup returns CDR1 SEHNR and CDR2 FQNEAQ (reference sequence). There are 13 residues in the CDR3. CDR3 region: CVSSLGPNTEAFF. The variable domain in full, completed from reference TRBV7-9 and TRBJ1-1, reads DTGVSQNPRHKITKRGQNVTFRCDPISEHNRLYWYRQTLGQGPEFLTYFQNEAQLEKSRLLSDRFSAERPKGSFSTLEIQRTEQGDSAMYLCVSSLGPNTEAFFGQGTRLTVV.

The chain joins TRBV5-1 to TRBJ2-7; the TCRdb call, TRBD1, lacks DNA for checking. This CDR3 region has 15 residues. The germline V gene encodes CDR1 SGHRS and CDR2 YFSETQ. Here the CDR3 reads CASSLEGQVGLMQYF.

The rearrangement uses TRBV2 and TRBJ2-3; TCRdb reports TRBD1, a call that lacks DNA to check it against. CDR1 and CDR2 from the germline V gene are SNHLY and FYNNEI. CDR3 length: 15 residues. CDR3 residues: CASSRTRTSTDTQYF.

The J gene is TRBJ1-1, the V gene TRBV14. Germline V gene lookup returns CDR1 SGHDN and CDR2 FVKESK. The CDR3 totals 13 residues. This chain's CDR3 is CASSQMRRGEAFF. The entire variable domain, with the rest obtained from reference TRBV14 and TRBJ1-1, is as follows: EAGVTQFPSHSVIEKGQTVTLRCDPISGHDNLYWYRRVMGKEIKFLLHFVKESKQDESGMPNNRFLAERTGGTYSTLKVQPAELEDSGVYFCASSQMRRGEAFFGQGTRLTVV.

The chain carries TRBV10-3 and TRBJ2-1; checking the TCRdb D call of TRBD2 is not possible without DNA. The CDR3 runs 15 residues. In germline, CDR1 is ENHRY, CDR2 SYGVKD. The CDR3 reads CAISFSGRAGDEQFF.

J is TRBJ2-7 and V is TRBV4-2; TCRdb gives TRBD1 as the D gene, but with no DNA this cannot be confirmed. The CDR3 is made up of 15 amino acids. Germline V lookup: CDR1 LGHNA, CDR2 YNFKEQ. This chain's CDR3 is CASSQDAGQGREQYF.

The CDR3 reads CASTHGVSGTEAFF. This rearrangement joins TRBV25-1 to TRBJ1-1. This CDR3 contains 14 residues. Germline V lookup: CDR1 MGHDK, CDR2 SYGVNS.

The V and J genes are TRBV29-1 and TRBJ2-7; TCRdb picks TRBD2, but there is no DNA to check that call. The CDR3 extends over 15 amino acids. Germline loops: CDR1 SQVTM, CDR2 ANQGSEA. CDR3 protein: CSVDGGPGRSYEQYF.

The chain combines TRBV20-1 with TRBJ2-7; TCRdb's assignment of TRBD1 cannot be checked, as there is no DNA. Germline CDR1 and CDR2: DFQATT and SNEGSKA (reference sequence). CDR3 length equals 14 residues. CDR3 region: CSASVQGESYEQYF.

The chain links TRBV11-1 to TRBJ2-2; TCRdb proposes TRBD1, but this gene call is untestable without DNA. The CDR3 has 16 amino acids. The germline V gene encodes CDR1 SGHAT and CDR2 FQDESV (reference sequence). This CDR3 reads CASRTGGTANTGELFF.

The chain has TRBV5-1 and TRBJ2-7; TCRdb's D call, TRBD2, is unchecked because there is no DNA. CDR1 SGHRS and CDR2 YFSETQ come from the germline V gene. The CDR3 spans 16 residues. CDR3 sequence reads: CASTPSGGVSSYEQYF.

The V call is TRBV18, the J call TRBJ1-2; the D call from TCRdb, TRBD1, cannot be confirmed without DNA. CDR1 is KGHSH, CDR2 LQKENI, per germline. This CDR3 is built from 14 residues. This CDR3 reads CASSPLDSSYGYTF.

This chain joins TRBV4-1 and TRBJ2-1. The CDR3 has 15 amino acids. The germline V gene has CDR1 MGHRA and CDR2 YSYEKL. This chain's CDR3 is CASSQGHGVSHEQFF.

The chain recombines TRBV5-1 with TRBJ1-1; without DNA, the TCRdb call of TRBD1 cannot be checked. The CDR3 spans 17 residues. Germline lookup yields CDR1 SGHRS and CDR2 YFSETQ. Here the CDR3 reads CASRPTGLRSMNTEAFF.

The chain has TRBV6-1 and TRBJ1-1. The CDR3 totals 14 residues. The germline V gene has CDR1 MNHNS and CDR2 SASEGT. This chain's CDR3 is CASSEVWGGTEAFF.

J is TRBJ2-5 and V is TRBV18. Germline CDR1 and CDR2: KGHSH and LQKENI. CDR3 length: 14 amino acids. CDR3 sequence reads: CASSPTGPQETQYF.

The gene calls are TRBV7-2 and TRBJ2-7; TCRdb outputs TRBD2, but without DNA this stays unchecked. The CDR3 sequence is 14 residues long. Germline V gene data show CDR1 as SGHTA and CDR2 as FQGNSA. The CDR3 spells CASSPGGLFYEQYF.

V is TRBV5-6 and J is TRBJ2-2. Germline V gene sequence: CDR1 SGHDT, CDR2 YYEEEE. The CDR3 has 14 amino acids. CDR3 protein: CASSSPTDTGELFF. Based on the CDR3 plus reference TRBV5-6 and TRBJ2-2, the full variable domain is DAGVTQSPTHLIKTRGQQVTLRCSPKSGHDTVSWYQQALGQGPQFIFQYYEEEERQRGNFPDRFSGHQFPNYSSELNVNALLLGDSALYLCASSSPTDTGELFFGEGSRLTVL.

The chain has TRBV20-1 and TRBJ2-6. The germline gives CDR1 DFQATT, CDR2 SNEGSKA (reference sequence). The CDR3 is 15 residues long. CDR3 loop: CSARDRMSGANVLTF.

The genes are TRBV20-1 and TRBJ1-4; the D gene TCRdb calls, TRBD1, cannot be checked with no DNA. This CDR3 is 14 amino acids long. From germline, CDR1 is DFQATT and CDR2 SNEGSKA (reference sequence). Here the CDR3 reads CSAIPGTDNEKLFF.

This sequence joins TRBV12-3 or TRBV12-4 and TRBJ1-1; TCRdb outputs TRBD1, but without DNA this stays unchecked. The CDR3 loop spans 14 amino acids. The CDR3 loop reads CASSFGTENTEAFF.

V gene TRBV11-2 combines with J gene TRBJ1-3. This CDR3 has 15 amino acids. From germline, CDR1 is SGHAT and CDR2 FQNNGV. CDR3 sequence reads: CASSLTWASGNTIYF.

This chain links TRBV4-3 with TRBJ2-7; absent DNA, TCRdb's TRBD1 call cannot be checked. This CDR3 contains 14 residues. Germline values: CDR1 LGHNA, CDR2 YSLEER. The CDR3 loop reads CASSPSTGAYEQYF.

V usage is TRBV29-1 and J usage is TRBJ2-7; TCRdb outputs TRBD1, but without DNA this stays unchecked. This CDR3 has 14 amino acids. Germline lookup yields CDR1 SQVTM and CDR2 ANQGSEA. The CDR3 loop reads CSVAAGALTYEQYF.

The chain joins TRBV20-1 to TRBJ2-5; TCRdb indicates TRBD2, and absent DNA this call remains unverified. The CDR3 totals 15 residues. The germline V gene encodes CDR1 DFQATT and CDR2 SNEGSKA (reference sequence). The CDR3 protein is CSASRLAGGRETQYF.

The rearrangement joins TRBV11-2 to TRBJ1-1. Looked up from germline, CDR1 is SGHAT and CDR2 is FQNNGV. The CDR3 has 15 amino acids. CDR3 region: CASSLPGLLNTEAFF.

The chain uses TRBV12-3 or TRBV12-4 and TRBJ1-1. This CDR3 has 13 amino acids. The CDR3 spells CASSRTENTEAFF.

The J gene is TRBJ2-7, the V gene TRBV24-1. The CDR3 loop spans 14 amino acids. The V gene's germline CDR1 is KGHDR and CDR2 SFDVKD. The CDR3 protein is CATSEAGHSYEQYF.